The sequence of this T cell receptor beta chain was determined in a study of blood T cells in healthy people across ages (dated by TCRdb to between 2015 and 2016). About the investigation overall: Template switching captured roughly one uniquely barcoded TCR beta cDNA molecule per two T cells in model experiments. The donors were split into four age groups: young (average around 15 years), middle-aged (about 40), aged (roughly 60) and long-lived (about 74). To avoid experimental bias, donors of different ages were spread randomly across the sequencing lanes. For two donors (one aged 18 to 30 and one aged 80 or older), the study analyzed two additional independent replicas of 1 million unique cDNA reads from the same blood draw. Age-related changes in TCR beta repertoire diversity were measured in the study by deep sequencing normalized with unique cDNA molecular identifiers. General conclusions and limits of the study: Because the CMV infection status of the donors was unknown, age-related changes in expanded clonotypes may potentially have been confounded. Compared with the aged group, the long-lived group had more naive CD4+ T cells, fewer expanded clones and increased TCR diversity, suggesting age selection. As age increased, observed TCR beta diversity per million T cells dropped in a roughly linear way, and a significant reduction was already evident by age 40. Since profiling was done on bulk unsorted PBMCs, naive and antigen-experienced compartments could not be conclusively compared. A strong correlation was found between observed TCR beta diversity and the percentage of naive T cells measured by flow cytometry. Estimates of total diversity based on one million sequenced T cells were considered lower bounds and underestimates.

The library was obtained by 5' RACE. The listed sequencing device is Illumina HiSeq 2500. A second PCR of 7 to 11 cycles was run with a J-beta primer mix and a sample-barcoded 5' primer. A unique molecular identifier was introduced onto each TCR beta cDNA molecule by a template-switch 5' adaptor carrying 12 random nucleotides. At least 2.5 million CDR3-containing paired-end reads were obtained from each sample. First-strand cDNA was synthesized from all RNA with the Mint cDNA synthesis kit, primed by a TRBC-specific oligonucleotide. Following uracil-DNA glycosylase treatment, a first 18-cycle PCR with universal primers M1SS and BC2_uni_R was performed on all cDNA. The source study handled its data this way. For normalization, 1 million high-quality reads were randomly selected from each sample, with every read carrying a distinct molecular identifier. Reads with shared molecular identifiers were discarded instead of being binned into consensus sequences. CDR3 identification, clonotype clustering and error correction used MiTCR with a Q25 quality threshold and the strictest error-elimination algorithm. A nonparametric unseen species model with Euler transformation was used to estimate lower-bound total TCR beta diversity. The raw public data were reprocessed by TCRdb itself: fastp quality trimming at Q25, MiXCR clonotype calling, in-frame beta chains only. All rows with the same CDR3 protein become a single entry with the most common DNA and genes. The V and J calls were not made by the authors but by TCRdb's processing. The sample data list 660,000 or so distinct CDR3 sequences, and roughly three fifths of these were observed just once. The ten biggest clones cover approximately 40% of the sample.

Donors were 39 systemically healthy Caucasian individuals from Russia aged roughly 6 to 95 years. Around 10 milliliters of peripheral blood were collected from each donor into EDTA-treated Vacutainer tubes. Ficoll-Paque density-gradient centrifugation was used to isolate PBMCs, with at least 7 million per sample. Trizol reagent was used to extract total RNA from the PBMCs, yielding at least 5 micrograms per sample. Naive CD45RAhigh/CD27high T cell percentages were measured by flow cytometry on a PBMC aliquot from every donor. From a lookup of the germline V gene, CDR1 and CDR2 are SGHTA and FQGNSA. Between the V and J ends, shortened by 1 base and 10 bases respectively, the junction contains 8 bases. From cysteine to phenylalanine, the CDR3 is 12 amino acids long. Kept here is only the CDR3 DNA, which spans 36 bases and is read in frame from base 1. To note about this clonotype: Its antigen has not been determined. No much larger clonotype is one base removed from it; base qualities were not supplied.

The sequencing sample was made of blood. The sequence came from a man in his 60s in good health. Here the chain combines TRBV7-2 and TRBJ2-1, with an unclear D gene assignment. The CDR3 loop reads CASSLVGLEQFF. The nucleotide sequence reads TGTGCCAGCAGCTTAGTGGGTCTAGAGCAGTTCTTC.